This TCR beta chain was identified in a study of shared clonotypes between healthy human individuals (dated by TCRdb to between 2020 and 2021). In the study overall: The cohort included a few men and a couple of women between 18 and 49 years of age. Per donor, three plates each were used for CD4 naive and CD4 memory, two for CD8 naive, and one for CD8 memory. To estimate repertoire size and how much clonotype sharing occurs between individuals, the study deeply sequenced the blood TCR repertoires of about five healthy adults. To increase sequencing depth and limit assay-specific biases, TCR repertoire library preparation and sequencing were carried out by different laboratories using diverse techniques. Leukapheresis yielded between about 0.9 and 9 billion PBMCs per donor. Study-level results and caveats: When four donors were compared, the shared fraction of clonotypes was around 5% for naive CD4, more than 3% for naive CD8, roughly 2.3% for memory CD4, and 0.4% for memory CD8. Even with the large sequencing depth, rarefaction of the sorted-subset datasets indicated that sequencing was incomplete. Because the study included a small number of donors, the genetic and exposure-history diversity represented was limited. Clonotypes shared by all four sorted-subset donors showed higher generation probabilities than non-shared clonotypes. Pairwise subsampling indicated that sequencing depth was expected to affect the degree of clonotype sharing among donors. Estimated clonotype richness was generally larger for naive than for memory subsets. Sampling was restricted to blood, and TCR repertoires in tissue are likely to differ from TCR repertoires in blood.

Healthy HIV-negative adults with no recently reported acute infections or vaccinations were included as donors. Every donor was a Caucasian adult residing in Nashville, Tennessee, USA. CD4+ T cells were enriched by magnetic negative selection; naive cells were then positively selected on CD45RA, and the negative fraction formed the memory subset. Blood was collected by leukapheresis, and PBMCs were isolated by Ficoll-Histopaque density gradient centrifugation and then cryopreserved in liquid nitrogen vapor phase. Analytical flow cytometry was used to check the purity and quantity of each magnetically sorted T cell population. Each sorted fraction had its genomic DNA isolated and then quantified by UV absorbance on a Nanodrop 2000c. This clone appeared many times. The specificity of this receptor is unknown. No much larger clone exists at a distance of one base, and base qualities are not known. Using the deep immunoSEQ assay, multiplex PCR amplified TCR CDR3 regions from genomic DNA. Extracted genomic DNA from each cell subset was distributed evenly across all wells of several immunoSEQ 96-well plates, and each plate was treated as a replicate. Each replicate PCR for sorted subsets received around 210 ng genomic DNA, equal to about 30,000 T cell genomes. Purified libraries were measured with a Qubit 3.0 fluorometer, size-checked on a Bioanalyzer 2100, and measured again with the KAPA Library Quantification kit. Every immunoSEQ 96-well plate was sequenced on a dedicated single-read 150-cycle Illumina NextSeq 550 flow cell. The study's processing was this. The immunoSEQ output contained only junctional sequences without quality scores, so filtering could not match that applied to full-length reads. Sequences were annotated with PyIR, a Python wrapper for IgBLAST v1.9, and V/J genes and CDR3 were assigned using IMGT germline references. Any read was removed if the V/J assignment was weak (E-value above 1e-6), the CDR3 was missing, or the read contained stop codons, out-of-frame junctions, or ambiguous translated residues. A V3J clonotype was defined by an identical inferred V gene, J gene, and CDR3 amino acid sequence. To compute the percentage overlap between repertoires, the number of shared unique clonotypes was divided by the size of the smaller repertoire. RTK rarefaction, the Chao1 estimator, and Recon v2.1 estimates of unobserved clonotypes were used to assess repertoire richness. Generation probabilities for all TCRbeta clonotypes obtained by the gDNA method from a handful of donors were computed using OLGA. TCRdb re-hosts the immuneACCESS table, in-frame sequences only. Its copies lack some clones; in the studies checked, an unresolved V gene accounts for under half of them, and the cause for the rest is not known. V, J and clone size were drawn from that table, and D and trimming were deduced from the DNA. The sample table holds 550,000 to 850,000 clones, of which 55% to 80% were seen once. More than 1.5% of the sample lies in the top ten.

V and J are trimmed by 7 bases and 2 bases, and the gene matches miss 10 bases of the junction. The germline V gene yields SQVTM for CDR1 and ANQGSEA for CDR2. From its cysteine to its phenylalanine, the CDR3 spans 15 amino acids. The CDR3 DNA has 45 bases and is translated from base 1. The sample consisted of memory CD4+ T cells sorted from blood. The cell subset or site label for this specimen denotes: CD45RA-negative fraction. The TCR originated in a woman under 40 in good health. The rearranged segments are TRBV29-1 and TRBJ1-1, with TRBD1 identical over 10 junction bases. For the CDR3, the sequence is CSAPGQGRQNTEAFF. The nucleotide sequence reads as follows: TGCAGCGCCCCGGGACAGGGGCGACAAAACACTGAAGCTTTCTTT.